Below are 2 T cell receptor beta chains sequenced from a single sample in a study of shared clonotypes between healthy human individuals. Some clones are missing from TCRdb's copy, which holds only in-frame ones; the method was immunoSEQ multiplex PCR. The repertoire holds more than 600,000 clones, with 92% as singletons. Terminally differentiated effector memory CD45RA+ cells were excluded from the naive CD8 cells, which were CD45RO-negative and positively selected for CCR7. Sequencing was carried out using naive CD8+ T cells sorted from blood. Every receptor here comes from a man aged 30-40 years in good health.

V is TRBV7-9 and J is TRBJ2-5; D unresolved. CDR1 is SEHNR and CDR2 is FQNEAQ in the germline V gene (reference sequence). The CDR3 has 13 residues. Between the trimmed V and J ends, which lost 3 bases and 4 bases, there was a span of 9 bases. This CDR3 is CASSFKFPETQYF. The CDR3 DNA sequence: TGTGCCAGCAGCTTTAAATTTCCAGAGACCCAGTACTTC. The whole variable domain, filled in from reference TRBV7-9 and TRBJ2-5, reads DTGVSQNPRHKITKRGQNVTFRCDPISEHNRLYWYRQTLGQGPEFLTYFQNEAQLEKSRLLSDRFSAERPKGSFSTLEIQRTEQGDSAMYLCASSFKFPETQYFGPGTRLLVL.

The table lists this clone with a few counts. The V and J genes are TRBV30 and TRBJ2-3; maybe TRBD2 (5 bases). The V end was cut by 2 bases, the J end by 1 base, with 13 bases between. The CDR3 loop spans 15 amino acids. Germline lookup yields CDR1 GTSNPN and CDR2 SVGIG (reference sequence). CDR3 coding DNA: TGTGCCTGGAGTCTGGCTAGCAGGCGCACAGATACGCAGTATTTT. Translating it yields CAWSLASRRTDTQYF.